This T cell receptor (beta chain) was obtained from a study of blood T cell repertoires in COVID-19. The wider study: The study drew acute and convalescent COVID-19 samples from the United States, Italy and Spain. Sample material is recorded as cDNA or gDNA derived from T cells, B-cell-depleted T cells, or PBMCs.

Germline-derived CDR1 and CDR2 are SGHVS and FQNEAQ. Trimming removed 5 bases from V and 4 bases from J, with 9 bases in between. The CDR3 covers 13 residues. In the study's own analysis: Counts of nucleated cells, estimated from reference gene primer amplification, were obtained. The data were produced by immunoSEQ multiplex PCR, yet TCRdb's version contains in-frame clones alone and is incomplete. The DNA was the basis for D and trimming; V, J and clone size are from that table. The sample records fewer than 150,000 clones, about 87% being singletons. The genes are TRBV7-8 and TRBJ1-5; tentative D call: TRBD1 (5 bases). Source material: peripheral blood. The clonotype comes from a middle-aged woman with acute or convalescent COVID-19. The CDR3 coding sequence is TGTGCCAGCAGCACTCCAGGGAATCAGCCCCAGCATTTT. This codes for CASSTPGNQPQHF.